The sample holds a few counts of the clone carrying this TCR beta chain. Antigen: not known. MiXCR, applied by TCRdb to the 5' RACE reads, yields one record per CDR3 protein. The table includes about 250,000 distinct CDR3 sequences, about 11% detected once. CDR3 length: 14 amino acids. V shed 5 bases and J shed 2 bases, with 13 bases lying between them. Per germline, CDR1 SGHTA and CDR2 FQGNSA. The source of the sample is a study of CD8 T cells in ankylosing spondylitis. General study findings and limits: It was reported that disease-linked clones were significantly enriched in matched ankylosing spondylitis synovial fluid. CD8+ disease-linked clones were present at relatively low frequencies in blood. A motif of 7 to 9 highly homologous TCR beta variants was seen as apparently characteristic of ankylosing spondylitis blood.

Sequencing was done on a sample of blood, either unsorted or a sorted T cell fraction (not recorded which). The sequence was collected from a male donor with ankylosing spondylitis or in good health (not recorded which). V is TRBV7-2 and J is TRBJ2-7, with TRBD2 as a possible D gene (6 bases). The CDR3 sequence is CASSPRPGAYEQYF. For the CDR3, the DNA is TGTGCCAGCAGCCCTAGGCCGGGGGCCTACGAGCAGTACTTC.